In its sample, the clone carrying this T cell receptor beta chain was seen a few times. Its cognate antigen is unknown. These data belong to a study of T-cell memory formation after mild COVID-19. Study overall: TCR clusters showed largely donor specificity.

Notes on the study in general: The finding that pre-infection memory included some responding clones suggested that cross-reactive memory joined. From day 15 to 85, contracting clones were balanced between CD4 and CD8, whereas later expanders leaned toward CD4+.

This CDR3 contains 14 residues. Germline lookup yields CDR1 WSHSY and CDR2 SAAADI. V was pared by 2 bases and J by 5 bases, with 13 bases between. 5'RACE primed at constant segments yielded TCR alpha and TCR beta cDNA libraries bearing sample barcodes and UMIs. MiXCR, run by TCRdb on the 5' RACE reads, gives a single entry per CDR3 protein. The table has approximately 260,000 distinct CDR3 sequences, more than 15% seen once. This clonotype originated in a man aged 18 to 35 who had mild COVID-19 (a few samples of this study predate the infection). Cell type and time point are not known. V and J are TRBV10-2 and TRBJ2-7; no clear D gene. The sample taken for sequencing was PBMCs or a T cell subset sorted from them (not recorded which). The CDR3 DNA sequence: TGCGCCAGCAGTGAGAGCTGGAGCGACGACGAGCAGTACGTC. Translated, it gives CASSESWSDDEQYV.